This TCR beta chain was sequenced during a study of blood T cell repertoires in COVID-19. Study-wide background: The samples span acute and convalescent COVID-19 from the United States, Italy and Spain. T cells, B-cell-depleted T cells, or PBMCs supplied cDNA or gDNA.

Clinical history reported by participants formed the basis on which cohorts were assigned. Authors' data handling: Nucleated cell number was recorded as an estimate derived from reference gene primer amplification. Method: immunoSEQ multiplex PCR; TCRdb's copy keeps in-frame clones and lacks some. For V, J and clone size, that table is used; D and trimming come from the DNA. The sample carries 240,000 or so clones, 75% to 90% recorded once. The TCR originated in a woman aged 40 to 49 with acute COVID-19. Material for sequencing was PBMCs or T cells enriched from blood (not recorded which).

The CDR3 DNA reads as TGTGCCAGCAGCGTAGACTTACGGGGCTACGAGCAGTACTTC. Encoded protein: CASSVDLRGYEQYF. The chain recombines TRBV9 with TRBJ2-7, with D tentatively TRBD2 (5 bases). The length of the CDR3 is 14 residues. Germline V gives CDR1 SGDLS, CDR2 YYNGEE. V lost 0 bases and J 3 bases, leaving 10 bases between the germline ends.